Sequencing of this TCR beta chain was carried out in a study of CD4 T cells in relation to SARS-CoV-2 and coronaviruses. General study findings and limits: SARS-CoV-2-driven expansion was significantly weaker in crossreactive than monoreactive clones.

A note on this clone: Its antigen is currently unknown.

Before the COVID-19 pandemic, during about 2011-2019, CD4+ T cells were taken from unexposed donors. After about ten days of culture, CD4+ T cells were isolated. As cell numbers allowed, unexposed-donor CD4+ T cells faced SARS-CoV-2 S/N and four cold-coronavirus spikes. The ends were cut back, 10 bases at V and 0 bases at J, with 14 bases in the middle. The CDR3 has 14 residues. Germline V gene lookup returns CDR1 MNHNY and CDR2 SVGAGI (reference sequence). Sequencing used immunoSEQ multiplex PCR; TCRdb keeps in-frame clones, though not all of them. The table has 15,000 to 20,000 clones, around 76% seen once.

Sequencing was carried out using CD4+ T cells from PBMCs, cultured in vitro. The clonotype was recovered from a human donor in good health. The chain carries TRBV6-6 and TRBJ2-3; D is unresolved. For the CDR3, the DNA is TGTGCCACCAGGCTCACCCGTAGCACAGATACGCAGTATTTT. The encoded protein is CATRLTRSTDTQYF.